Below, 2 T cell receptor beta chains from the same sample are listed, as sequenced in a study of blood T cell repertoires in COVID-19. The method was immunoSEQ multiplex PCR; TCRdb's version includes in-frame clones alone and lacks a portion of them. The data hold about 170,000 clones, with 70% to 90% observed a single time. Sequenced input: PBMCs or T cells enriched from blood (not recorded which). These receptors originate from a woman under 30 who had recovered from COVID-19.

V and J are TRBV28 and TRBJ1-5, with 9 positions matching TRBD1. The germline gives CDR1 MDHEN, CDR2 SYDVKM. The ends lost 4 bases at V and 6 bases at J; junction bases unmatched: 10. This CDR3 has 16 residues. CDR3 coding DNA: TGTGCCAGCAGTTCGACCCGGACAGGGGAAAGTCAGCCCCAGCATTTT. It codes for CASSSTRTGESQPQHF. Drawing the rest from reference TRBV28 and TRBJ1-5, the complete variable domain is DVKVTQSSRYLVKRTGEKVFLECVQDMDHENMFWYRQDPGLGLRLIYFSYDVKMKEKGDIPEGYSVSREKKERFSLILESASTNQTSMYLCASSSTRTGESQPQHFGDGTRLSIL.

This clone was detected only a few times. In DNA, the CDR3 is TGTGCCAGCAGCCAAGTAGCGGGACTCACAGATACGCAGTATTTT. Translation gives CASSQVAGLTDTQYF. The chain recombines TRBV4-2 with TRBJ2-3, with 8 bases matching TRBD2. The CDR3 runs 15 residues. The V gene end was trimmed by 1 base and the J gene end by 2 bases; junction bases not matched to a gene: 2. Germline CDR1 is LGHNA and CDR2 is YNFKEQ.